This T cell receptor beta chain came from a study of T cells in Graves' hyperthyroidism and ophthalmopathy. Notes on the study in general: Blood samples included most of the expanded thyroid clonotypes exceeding 0.001.

In germline, CDR1 is SNHLY, CDR2 FYNNEI. The CDR3 is made up of 15 amino acids. Trimming at V came to 6 bases and at J to 2 bases, leaving 5 bases not matched to a gene. A patient was excluded if there was uncontrolled infection, other autoimmune disease, pregnancy or lactation. Every diagnosis used clinical symptoms, serum thyroxine and TRAb, thyroid ultrasound and orbital computed tomography. Amplified TCR beta CDR3 regions derived from RNA transcripts. The TCR CDR3 first-round RT-PCR relied on the HTBI primer set. TCRdb analysed the multiplex PCR reads with MiXCR anew, one entry per CDR3 protein. Altogether over 650,000 distinct CDR3 sequences are present, 45% being singletons, with the ten largest covering about 7.2%. There are many counts of this clonotype. Its antigen is as yet unknown.

The sequence came from an adult man with Graves' disease, either hyperthyroidism or ophthalmopathy (not recorded which). The gene calls are TRBV2 and TRBJ2-5, with 11 bases fitting TRBD2. Source material: peripheral blood or thyroid tissue (not recorded which). This CDR3 reads CASRGLAALQETQYF. CDR3 bases: TGTGCCAGCAGGGGACTAGCGGCGTTACAAGAGACCCAGTACTTC. Together with reference TRBV2 and TRBJ2-5, the CDR3 gives the full variable domain: EPEVTQTPSHQVTQMGQEVILRCVPISNHLYFYWYRQILGQKVEFLVSFYNNEISEKSEIFDDQFSVERPDGSNFTLKIRSTKLEDSAMYFCASRGLAALQETQYFGPGTRLLVL.